The clone carrying this T cell receptor beta chain occurred a few times. Its target is unknown. Trimming took 5 bases from V and 0 from J; bases not matched to a gene: 7. CDR1 and CDR2 from the germline V gene are MDHEN and SYDVKM. The CDR3 length is 15 residues. A multiplex PCR was run with 60 Vbeta primers and 13 Jbeta primers. TCRdb's table, derived via immunoSEQ multiplex PCR, lists solely in-frame clones and lacks some. The profile shows approximately 82,000 clones, around 9.1% of them singletons. The data were taken from a study of cytomegalovirus exposure and HLA in healthy donors. The study, taken as a whole, reports: Sequencing likely generated an artifact that appeared as a cluster of highly shared sequence variants.

The gene calls are TRBV28 and TRBJ2-7; TRBD2 matches 7 bases. The TCR originated in a man between 60 and 75 years old in good health and CMV-seropositive. The sample consisted of PBMCs. The CDR3 loop is CASSPGGSLSYEQYV. CDR3 sequence (DNA): TGTGCCAGCAGTCCCGGGGGGTCCCTCTCCTACGAGCAGTACGTC.